The TCR beta chain described here comes from a study of patients and donors after allogeneic stem cell transplantation. TCRdb re-called the RT-PCR reads through MiXCR, storing one row per CDR3 protein. This sample has hundreds of thousands of distinct CDR3 sequences, with roughly 16% found just once. Germline V gene data show CDR1 as LGHNA and CDR2 as YSLEER. Trimming removed 4 bases at V and 7 bases at J, with 22 bases between. CDR3 length: 17 amino acids. The chain joins TRBV4-3 to TRBJ2-2; D is possibly TRBD1 (6 bases). Specimen: blood, either unsorted or a sorted T cell fraction (not recorded which). This clonotype was obtained from a human donor who was either an allogeneic HSCT recipient or a stem cell or donor lymphocyte infusion donor (not recorded which). It is not recorded whose cells these are; they may come from a transplant donor. The CDR3 sequence is CASSPSWVRGNHGELFF. CDR3 DNA: TGCGCCAGCAGCCCGTCGTGGGTCAGGGGAAACCACGGGGAGCTGTTTTTT.